These 9 T cell receptor beta chains were all obtained from the same sample, sequenced in a study of monozygotic twins with inflammatory bowel disease. TCRdb reprocessed the 5' RACE reads, with one entry per CDR3 protein and no DNA. The sample holds some 300,000 distinct CDR3 sequences. Sequences were obtained from blood. All receptors derive from a human donor with ulcerative colitis or Crohn's disease, or a healthy co-twin of an affected twin (not recorded which).

The rearrangement joins TRBV5-6 to TRBJ1-5. The CDR3 is 14 amino acids. CDR1 is SGHDT and CDR2 is YYEEEE in the germline V gene. The chain's CDR3 is CASSRVADDQPQHF.

V is TRBV7-9 and J is TRBJ2-7. Germline V CDR1 and CDR2: SEHNR, FQNEAQ (reference sequence). This CDR3 contains 12 residues. The CDR3 sequence: CASTPNFGEQYF.

The chain combines TRBV4-2 with TRBJ2-5; TCRdb's D call of TRBD1 is untestable without DNA. This CDR3 contains 17 residues. CDR1 LGHNA and CDR2 YNFKEQ come from the germline V gene. The CDR3 protein is CASSQVEWTGGRETQYF.

The CDR3 loop is CASSFVGREKGTDTQYF. This chain links TRBV27 with TRBJ2-3; as DNA is missing, the TRBD2 call by TCRdb cannot be tested. The germline CDR1 and CDR2 sequences are MNHEY and SMNVEV (reference sequence). The CDR3 runs to 17 residues.

The chain recombines TRBV3-1 with TRBJ2-5; no DNA is available, so the TRBD2 call from TCRdb remains unchecked. This CDR3 is 15 amino acids long. Germline CDR1 is LGHDT and CDR2 is YNNKEL (reference sequence). CDR3 protein: CASSPLAQLAETQYF.

This chain joins TRBV5-4 and TRBJ2-5; lacking DNA, the TRBD2 call made by TCRdb goes unchecked. The length of the CDR3 is 14 residues. Germline CDR1 is SGHNT and CDR2 is YYREEE (reference sequence). CDR3 sequence: CASSPGLAQETQYF.

The chain carries TRBV7-9 and TRBJ1-3; the TCRdb D gene call, TRBD1, has no DNA to confirm it. Per germline, CDR1 SEHNR and CDR2 FQNEAQ (reference sequence). CDR3 size: 15 residues. The CDR3 sequence is CASSPGQNSGNTIYF.

V usage is TRBV5-1 and J usage is TRBJ2-3; absent DNA, TCRdb's TRBD2 call cannot be checked. Per the germline V gene, CDR1 is SGHRS and CDR2 is YFSETQ. The CDR3 is 16 amino acids. This chain's CDR3 is CASSRRLAASTDTQYF.

V and J are TRBV11-2 and TRBJ1-4. In germline, CDR1 is SGHAT, CDR2 FQNNGV. The CDR3 spans 16 residues. CDR3 protein: CASSFSSVPTNEKLFF.